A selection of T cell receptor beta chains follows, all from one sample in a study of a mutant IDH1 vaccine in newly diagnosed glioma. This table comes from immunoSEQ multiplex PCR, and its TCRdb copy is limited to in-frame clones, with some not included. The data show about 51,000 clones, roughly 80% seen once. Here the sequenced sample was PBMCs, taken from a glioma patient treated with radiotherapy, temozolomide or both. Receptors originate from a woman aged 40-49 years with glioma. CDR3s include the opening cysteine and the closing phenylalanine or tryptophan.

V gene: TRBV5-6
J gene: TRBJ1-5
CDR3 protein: CASSFGNQPQHF

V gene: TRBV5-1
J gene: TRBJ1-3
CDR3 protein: CASSLPTGVRNTIYF

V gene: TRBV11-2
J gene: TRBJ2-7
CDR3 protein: CASSLAPIIGISYEQYF

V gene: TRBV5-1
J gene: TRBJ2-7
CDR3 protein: CASSLTGTHEQYF

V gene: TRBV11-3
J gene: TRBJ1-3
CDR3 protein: CASSSGLGNTIYF

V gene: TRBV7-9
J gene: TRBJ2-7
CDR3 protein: CASSLRDGYSYEQYF

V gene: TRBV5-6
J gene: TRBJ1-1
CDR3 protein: CASSLRGALNTEAFF

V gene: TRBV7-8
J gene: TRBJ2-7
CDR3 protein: CASSWRAGGSYEQYF

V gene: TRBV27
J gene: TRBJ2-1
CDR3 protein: CASSPQVPAGDSSYNEQFF

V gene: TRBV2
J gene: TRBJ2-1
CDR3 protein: CAGVASGGAGYNEQFF

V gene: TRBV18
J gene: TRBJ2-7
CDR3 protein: CASSPLGGGYEQYF

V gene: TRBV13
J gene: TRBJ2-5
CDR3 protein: CASSLGTQETQYF

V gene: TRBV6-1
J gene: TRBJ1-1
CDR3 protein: CASMNSLNTEAFF

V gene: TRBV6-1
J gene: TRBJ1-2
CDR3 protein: CASSVASGYGYTF

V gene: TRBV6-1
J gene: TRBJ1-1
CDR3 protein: CASKGRTENTEAFF

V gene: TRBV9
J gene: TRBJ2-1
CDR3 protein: CASSVGGHVGYNEQFF

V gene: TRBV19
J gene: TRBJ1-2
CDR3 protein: CASARQGSNYGYTF

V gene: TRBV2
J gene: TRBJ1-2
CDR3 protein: CASSPRTGESRYGYTF

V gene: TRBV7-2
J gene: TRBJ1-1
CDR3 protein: CASSLKGGNTEAFF

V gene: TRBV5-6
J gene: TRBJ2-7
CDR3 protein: CASSRGGEQYF

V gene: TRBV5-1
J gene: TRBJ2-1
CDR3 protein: CASSFLGGGTRNEQFF

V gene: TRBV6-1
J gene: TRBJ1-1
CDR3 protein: CASSRDLPEAFF

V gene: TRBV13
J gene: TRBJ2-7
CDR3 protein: CASRSSGVSYEQYF

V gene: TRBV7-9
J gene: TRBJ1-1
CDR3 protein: CASSFPSGGRVQNTEAFF

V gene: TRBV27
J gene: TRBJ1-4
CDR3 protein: CATAGGGNEKLFF

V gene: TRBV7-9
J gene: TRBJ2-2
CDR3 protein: CASSLRGSSAGELFF

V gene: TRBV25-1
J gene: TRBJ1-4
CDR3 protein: CASSDPDSFNEKLFF

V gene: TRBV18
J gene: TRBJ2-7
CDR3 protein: CASSARALASEQYF

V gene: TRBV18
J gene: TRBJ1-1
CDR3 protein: CASSPRGGNEAFF

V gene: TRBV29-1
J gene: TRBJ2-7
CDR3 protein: CSARSSYEQYF

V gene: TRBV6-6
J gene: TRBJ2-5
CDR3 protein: CASSFKGETQYF

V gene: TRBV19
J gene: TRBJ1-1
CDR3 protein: CASRVMGRNTEAFF

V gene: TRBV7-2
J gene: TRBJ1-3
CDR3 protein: CASSLAWTGNGNTIYF

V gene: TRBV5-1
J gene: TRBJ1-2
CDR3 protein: CASKESGALNYGYTF

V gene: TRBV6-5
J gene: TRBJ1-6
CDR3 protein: CASSQGSYNSPLHF

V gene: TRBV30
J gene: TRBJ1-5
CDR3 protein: CAWSVAGWNNQPQHF

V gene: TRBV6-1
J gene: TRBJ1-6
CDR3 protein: CASSELRTENSPLHF

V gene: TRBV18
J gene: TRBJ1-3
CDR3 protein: CASSFSMGSAGNTIYF